This entry lists 29 T cell receptor beta chains sequenced from one sample in a study of naive and memory T cell subsets (dated by TCRdb to between 2016 and 2019). Study-wide conclusions, independent of this receptor: A few larger clonotypes were found in naive repertoires, especially CD8, and these larger clonotypes were possibly memory cells re-expressing CD45RA.

These receptors have no known antigen. The library was generated by UMI-ligation and nested PCR. TCRdb shows the sequencer as Illumina MiSeq. The beta constant-region primer consisted of an equimolar mixture of two oligonucleotides that together covered TRBC1 and TRBC2. Four rounds of PCR, combining the SP2 primer with nested alpha and beta constant-region primers, were used to amplify the ligated cDNA. The public reads were reprocessed in TCRdb via fastp at Q25 and MiXCR, keeping in-frame beta chains. When rows share a CDR3 protein, they turn into one entry using the most common DNA and genes. The sample has 150,000 or so distinct CDR3 sequences on record, 22% of them singletons. The ten largest clones take up 0.11% of the sample. The sample taken for sequencing was naive CD4+ T cells from blood. Per the publication, the cell subset or site label means: naive T cells, CD45RA high CD27+. These TCRs come from a human donor in good health.

The chain has TRBV20-1 and TRBJ1-2, with 7 bases fitting TRBD1. The CDR3 has 13 amino acids. The V segment lost 4 bases and the J segment 7 bases; nucleotides outside the gene matches: 9. Germline assignment: CDR1 DFQATT and CDR2 SNEGSKA (reference sequence). CDR3 DNA: TGCAGTGCTAAAAACAGGGGCGAGGTTGGCTACACCTTC. Its translation is CSAKNRGEVGYTF.

The rearrangement links TRBV12-3 or TRBV12-4 to TRBJ2-1, with 10 bases matching TRBD2. The CDR3 extends over 16 amino acids. Trimming took 5 bases from V and 0 from J; bases not matched to a gene: 4. CDR3 in DNA: TGTGCCAGCAGTAAGCGGGAGGGGAGCTCCTACAATGAGCAGTTCTTC. Amino acids: CASSKREGSSYNEQFF.

This clonotype was detected ten times or more. The chain recombines TRBV7-2 with TRBJ2-7; TRBD2 aligns across 7 bases. Germline assignment: CDR1 SGHTA and CDR2 FQGNSA. V was pared by 2 bases and J by 4 bases, with 8 bases of the junction left unmatched. The CDR3 totals 15 residues. The CDR3 loop is CASSLWGGSGYEQYF. The CDR3 region has the DNA TGTGCCAGCAGCTTATGGGGCGGGAGCGGGTACGAGCAGTACTTC. Full variable domain (missing parts from reference TRBV7-2 and TRBJ2-7): GAGVSQSPSNKVTEKGKDVELRCDPISGHTALYWYRQSLGQGLEFLIYFQGNSAPDKSGLPSDRFSAERTGGSVSTLTIQRTQQEDSAVYLCASSLWGGSGYEQYFGPGTRLTVT.

This clonotype occurred many times. The chain is built from TRBV18 and TRBJ2-1; TRBD1 matches 10 bases. V lost 0 bases to trimming and J lost 4 bases; unmatched junction nucleotides: 6. The CDR3 has 17 residues. Germline CDR1 reads KGHSH; CDR2 reads LQKENI. The CDR3 DNA reads TGTGCCAGCTCACCACCGGGACAGGGGCTAGGATACAATGAGCAGTTCTTC. As protein: CASSPPGQGLGYNEQFF.

This clonotype was picked up a small number of times. The chain is built from TRBV12-3 or TRBV12-4 and TRBJ2-1; 9 nucleotides align to TRBD2. The V and J ends lost 6 bases and 9 bases, in that order; junction bases with no gene match: 15. This CDR3 region has 16 residues. CDR3 amino acids: CASRRPVAGVASEQFF. The CDR3 nucleotides are TGTGCCAGCAGGCGACCCGTAGCGGGAGTCGCTTCTGAGCAGTTCTTC.

V usage is TRBV7-9 and J usage is TRBJ2-4; the match to TRBD1 covers 8 bases. CDR1 SEHNR and CDR2 FQNEAQ come from the germline V gene (reference sequence). V shed 1 base, J shed 1 base, and the junction held 12 bases outside the gene matches. This CDR3 is 19 amino acids long. The CDR3 bases are TGTGCCAGCAGCTTAGTCAGCCTCGGACAGGGACGGGCCAAAAACATTCAGTACTTC. Protein sequence: CASSLVSLGQGRAKNIQYF.

The chain joins TRBV5-4 to TRBJ2-1; tentatively, D is TRBD1 or TRBD2 (5 bases each). The germline V gene encodes CDR1 SGHNT and CDR2 YYREEE (reference sequence). The V end was cut by 5 bases, the J end by 4 bases, with 13 bases between. The CDR3 has 14 amino acids. CDR3 in DNA: TGTGCCAGCAGAAATCCCGGGGCTTACAATGAGCAGTTCTTC. This codes for CASRNPGAYNEQFF.

In this sample, this clonotype turned up many times. The chain recombines TRBV30 with TRBJ1-4; 7 bases fit TRBD1. The CDR3 sequence is 15 residues long. Germline V gene lookup returns CDR1 GTSNPN and CDR2 SVGIG (reference sequence). V lost 4 bases and J lost 8; bases outside the gene matches: 13. The CDR3 spells CAWNIQGIISEKLFF. CDR3 DNA: TGTGCCTGGAACATACAGGGGATAATTAGCGAAAAACTGTTTTTT. Looking up the rest from reference TRBV30 and TRBJ1-4 gives the full variable domain: SQTIHQWPATLVQPVGSPLSLECTVEGTSNPNLYWYRQAAGRGLQLLFYSVGIGQISSEVPQNLSASRPQDRQFILSSKKLLLSDSGFYLCAWNIQGIISEKLFFGSGTQLSVL.

J is TRBJ2-4 and V is TRBV6-6; D not resolved. This CDR3 is 16 amino acids long. The V end lost 0 bases, the J end lost 6 bases, and 15 bases lay between the germline ends. CDR1 and CDR2 from the germline V gene are MNHNY and SVGAGI (reference sequence). The CDR3 coding sequence is TGTGCCAGCAGTTACTCTGAGTTGCTCCCCGGAAACATTCAGTACTTC. Protein product: CASSYSELLPGNIQYF.

With respect to this clonotype: Its ends do not fully match the called genes, so a read error is possible. V is TRBV18 and J is TRBJ2-3, with D possibly being TRBD1 (5 bases). Per the germline V gene, CDR1 is KGHSH and CDR2 is LQKENI. The length of the CDR3 is 15 residues. In nucleotides, the CDR3 is TGTGCCAGCTCAAAAAGACAGAAAACAACAGATACGCACTATTTT. This encodes CASSKRQKTTDTHYF. The full variable domain, its missing parts supplied by reference TRBV18 and TRBJ2-3, is NAGVMQNPRHLVRRRGQEARLRCSPMKGHSHVYWYRQLPEEGLKFMVYLQKENIIDESGMPKERFSAEFPKEGPSILRIQQVVRGDSAAYFCASSKRQKTTDTHYFGPGTRLTVL.

The chain employs TRBV12-3 or TRBV12-4 and TRBJ2-1; 13 positions agree with TRBD2. This CDR3 spans 16 amino acids. After removal of 4 bases from V and 10 bases from J, the junction contained 10 bases not matched to a gene. The CDR3 DNA sequence: TGTGCCAGCAGTTCTTCACTAGCGGGAGGGCCGGGGGAGCAGTTCTTC. Its protein product is CASSSSLAGGPGEQFF.

This clonotype has ten or more counts. The chain joins TRBV23-1 to TRBJ2-7; D is possibly TRBD1 (5 bases). TRBV23-1 is sorted into the ORF group, with uncertain function. The CDR3 consists of 15 residues. Trimming left V 6 bases short and J 4 bases short, with 19 bases between. The DNA for the CDR3 is TGCGCCAGCAGCCATCGCCCAGGGCCGGCGTACGAGCAGTACTTC. Protein: CASSHRPGPAYEQYF.

This clonotype appeared a few times. The V call is TRBV20-1, the J call TRBJ2-6; 8 positions agree with TRBD1. The CDR3 has 15 residues. Germline assignment: CDR1 DFQATT and CDR2 SNEGSKA (reference sequence). With V trimmed by 4 bases and J by 1 base, 3 bases remained unmatched. The CDR3 sequence is CSATQGASGANVLTF. The CDR3 DNA is TGCAGTGCTACTCAGGGGGCATCTGGGGCCAACGTCCTGACTTTC.

The chain has TRBV10-2 and TRBJ2-1, with 13 bases lining up with TRBD2. This CDR3 spans 14 amino acids. V trimming: 6 bases; J trimming: 10 bases; junction bases outside the gene matches: 6. Germline loops: CDR1 WSHSY, CDR2 SAAADI. The CDR3: CASSGLAGAGEQFF. The CDR3 DNA sequence: TGCGCCAGCAGCGGACTAGCGGGAGCGGGCGAGCAGTTCTTC.

V is TRBV30 and J is TRBJ2-2; 14 positions match TRBD2. The V segment lost 1 base and the J segment 6 bases; nucleotides outside the gene matches: 4. CDR1 and CDR2 (germline): GTSNPN, SVGIG (reference sequence). CDR3 length: 16 amino acids. In DNA form, the CDR3 reads TGTGCCTGGAGTGGGGGACTAGCGGGAGTTTCCGGGGAGCTGTTTTTT. It yields the protein CAWSGGLAGVSGELFF.

This clonotype came up a few times. V and J are TRBV7-2 and TRBJ1-2, with D hard to call. The CDR3 loop spans 14 amino acids. Germline assignment: CDR1 SGHTA and CDR2 FQGNSA. V gave up 7 bases and J gave up 2 bases, with 14 bases separating them. Here the CDR3 reads CASNPLGANYGYTF. CDR3 coding DNA: TGTGCCAGCAATCCTTTAGGAGCAAACTATGGCTACACCTTC.

The chain carries TRBV29-1 and TRBJ1-1; D perhaps matches TRBD1 (6 bases). Trimming shortened V by 7 bases and J by 1 base, and 10 bases separated the two germline ends. The CDR3 spans 12 residues. CDR1 SQVTM and CDR2 ANQGSEA come from the germline V gene. CDR3 coding DNA: TGCAGCGCCGCACAGGGGAACACTGAAGCTTTCTTT. Translation: CSAAQGNTEAFF.

As DNA, the CDR3 is TGTGCCAGCAGCTTGCAGGGTGATTCACCCCTCCACTTT. The encoded protein is CASSLQGDSPLHF. V is TRBV5-4 and J is TRBJ1-6, with a weak D call TRBD1 (5 bases). The CDR3 is 13 amino acids. Germline V CDR1 and CDR2: SGHNT, YYREEE (reference sequence). With 1 base removed from V and 8 bases from J, the gap between germline ends came to 7 bases.

This clonotype was observed a handful of times. The gene calls are TRBV25-1 and TRBJ2-6; no clear D. The CDR3 is made up of 13 amino acids. CDR1 and CDR2 (germline): MGHDK, SYGVNS. The ends were cut back, 6 bases at V and 2 bases at J, with 5 bases in the middle. CDR3 sequence reads: CASSRAGANVLTF. The CDR3 DNA is TGTGCCAGCAGCCGGGCTGGGGCCAACGTCCTGACTTTC.

This chain links TRBV5-1 with TRBJ2-1; 10 positions agree with TRBD2. The CDR3 totals 15 residues. V gave up 9 bases and J gave up 3 bases; unmatched junction bases: 9. CDR1 SGHRS and CDR2 YFSETQ come from the germline V gene. CDR3 region: CATAQGTSDYNEQFF. In DNA form, the CDR3 reads TGCGCCACCGCCCAAGGGACTAGCGACTACAATGAGCAGTTCTTC.

The V gene is TRBV15, the J gene TRBJ1-1; D is uncertain. Germline V gene data show CDR1 as LNHNV and CDR2 as YYDKDF (reference sequence). CDR3 length equals 13 residues. The V end was cut by 0 bases, the J end by 7 bases, with 9 bases between. The chain's CDR3 is CATSRDLAREAFF. CDR3 sequence (DNA): TGTGCCACCAGCAGAGATCTGGCGCGTGAAGCTTTCTTT.

This clonotype has ten or more counts. The chain is built from TRBV28 and TRBJ1-1; a possible D gene is TRBD1 (5 bases). V dropped 4 bases and J dropped 0 bases, with 18 bases sitting between them. The germline V gene encodes CDR1 MDHEN and CDR2 SYDVKM. The CDR3 totals 17 residues. CDR3 DNA sequence: TGTGCCAGCAGTTCACCCTTGGGGGTGATCATGAACACTGAAGCTTTCTTT. This gives the protein CASSSPLGVIMNTEAFF.

The V gene is TRBV3-1, the J gene TRBJ2-1; tentative D call: TRBD2 (6 bases). Germline CDR1 is LGHDT and CDR2 is YNNKEL (reference sequence). The CDR3 is 15 amino acids. The V end was cut by 4 bases, the J end by 4 bases, with 14 bases between. The CDR3 bases are TGTGCCAGCAGCCTAGTCGGGACTTTTTACAATGAGCAGTTCTTC. This gives the protein CASSLVGTFYNEQFF.

This clonotype appeared a few times. The CDR3 sequence: CASADRTDTQYF. The CDR3 DNA reads as TGTGCCAGCGCGGACCGCACAGATACGCAGTATTTT. The J gene is TRBJ2-3, the V gene TRBV6-2 or TRBV6-3; D unresolved. V was pared by 8 bases and J by 1 base, with 7 bases between. The CDR3 contains 12 residues. Germline-derived CDR1 and CDR2 are MNHEY and SVGEGT.

This clonotype was observed a few times. This chain uses TRBV4-2 with TRBJ2-5, with TRBD1 as a possible D gene (5 bases). V shed 0 bases and J shed 5 bases, with 13 bases lying between them. The CDR3 contains 15 residues. The germline CDR1 and CDR2 sequences are LGHNA and YNFKEQ. CDR3 DNA sequence: TGTGCCAGCAGCCAAGATCTAGGGGTGGGGGAGACCCAGTACTTC. It specifies CASSQDLGVGETQYF.

The chain recombines TRBV20-1 with TRBJ2-1; 8 nucleotides agree with TRBD2. This CDR3 contains 14 residues. Germline CDR1 is DFQATT and CDR2 is SNEGSKA (reference sequence). Trimming removed 3 bases from V and 4 bases from J; junction bases left unmatched: 5. The CDR3 DNA follows: TGCAGTGCTAGGAAGCGGGAGCTTTACAATGAGCAGTTCTTC. This gives the protein CSARKRELYNEQFF.

This clonotype was seen only a few times. The V and J genes are TRBV7-2 and TRBJ2-7, with D possibly TRBD2 on 6 matching bases. V lost 0 bases to trimming and J lost 2 bases, with 11 bases between them. This CDR3 has 15 amino acids. CDR1 and CDR2 from the germline V gene are SGHTA and FQGNSA. The CDR3 nucleotides read TGTGCCAGCAGCTTAGCGGGCGGGATTGCCTACGAGCAGTACTTC. Translating it yields CASSLAGGIAYEQYF.

The chain links TRBV12-3 or TRBV12-4 to TRBJ2-1; no definite D call. The V end lost 7 bases, the J end lost 5 bases, and 12 bases lay between the germline ends. The CDR3 has 13 residues. This CDR3 reads CASNLGLHNEQFF. The CDR3 DNA is TGTGCCAGCAATCTAGGTCTCCACAATGAGCAGTTCTTC.

At least ten counts were recorded for this clonotype. The V and J genes are TRBV18 and TRBJ2-3, with 7 nucleotides matching TRBD1. Per the germline V gene, CDR1 is KGHSH and CDR2 is LQKENI. CDR3 length equals 15 residues. V shed 1 base and J 2 bases; nucleotides not matched to a gene: 3. CDR3 in DNA: TGTGCCAGCTCACCACGGGGACAGCACACAGATACGCAGTATTTT. This encodes CASSPRGQHTDTQYF.